This T cell receptor beta chain was recovered during a study of Graves' ophthalmopathy and Graves' hyperthyroidism. Study results and caveats: With around 88% sensitivity and roughly 76% specificity, a 13-signature model separated ophthalmopathy from stable hyperthyroidism. The majority of expanded thyroid clonotypes above 0.001 frequency also occurred in blood.

Amplification of TCR beta CDR3 regions used RNA transcripts. Investigators did first-round RT-PCR with HTBI primers, then second-round multiplex PCR. TCRdb ran MiXCR on the multiplex PCR reads and lists one entry per CDR3 protein. The data contain about 590,000 distinct CDR3 sequences, about 35% of them singletons. Aged 18 to 65, hyperthyroidism patients had been newly diagnosed, with under 2 months' duration. No donor had other autoimmune disease, uncontrolled infection, pregnancy or lactation. CDR3 length equals 12 residues. In germline, CDR1 is DFQATT, CDR2 SNEGSKA (reference sequence). Between the trimmed V and J ends, which lost 6 bases and 6 bases, there was a span of 13 bases. This clonotype was seen more than once but under ten times. What it binds is unknown.

The source of this sequence is an adult man with Graves' hyperthyroidism. The chain couples TRBV20-1 to TRBJ2-3; D unclear. Specimen: peripheral blood or thyroid tissue (not recorded which). CDR3 region: CSAAPLGDTQYF. The DNA of the CDR3 is TGCAGTGCCGCCCCCCTGGGGGATACGCAGTATTTT.